The present TCR beta chain was sequenced within a study of identical twins. Study findings and constraints: Insertion counts were lower in abundant cord blood beta clonotypes, a trend that memory repertoires did not show. Invariant MAIT and iNKT cells may have partly biased zero-insertion analyses. For out-of-frame alpha sequences shared by twins, low generation probability was in excess. With monozygotic twins, out-of-frame TCR alpha sharing exceeded what models estimated.

TCRdb passed the 5' RACE reads through MiXCR, listing each CDR3 protein once. The sample records around 680,000 distinct CDR3 sequences, around 8.3% being singletons. This clonotype was found many times. As yet, its antigen is unknown. From germline, CDR1 is DFQATT and CDR2 SNEGSKA (reference sequence). V was shortened by 3 bases and J by 5 bases, with 6 bases between the two germline ends. The CDR3 loop spans 11 amino acids. Separately, the same data were catalogued under a study of yellow fever vaccine responses in identical twins.

The chain couples TRBV20-1 to TRBJ2-3, with a weak D call TRBD1 (5 bases). The sequencing input was PBMCs. The sequence was collected from a woman between 18 and 29 years old in good health. CDR3 DNA: TGCAGTGCTAGTAGGGGAGATACGCAGTATTTT. Amino acid sequence: CSASRGDTQYF.